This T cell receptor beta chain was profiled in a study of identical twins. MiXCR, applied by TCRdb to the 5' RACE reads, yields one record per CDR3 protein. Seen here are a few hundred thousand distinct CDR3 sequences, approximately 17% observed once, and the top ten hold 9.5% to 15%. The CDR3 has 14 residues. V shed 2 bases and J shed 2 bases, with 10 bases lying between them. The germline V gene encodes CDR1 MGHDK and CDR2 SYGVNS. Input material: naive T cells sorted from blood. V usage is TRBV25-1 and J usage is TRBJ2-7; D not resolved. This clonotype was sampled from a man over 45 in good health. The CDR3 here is CASSEMDEAYEQYF. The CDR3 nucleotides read TGTGCCAGCAGTGAAATGGACGAGGCCTACGAGCAGTACTTC.